This T cell receptor (beta chain) was obtained from a study of CD8 T cells in ankylosing spondylitis. Study conclusions and caveats: Significant enrichment of disease-linked clones was reportedly seen in matched ankylosing spondylitis synovial fluid.

The CDR3 sequence is 15 residues long. Looked up from germline, CDR1 is LGHNA and CDR2 is YSLEER. Trimming removed 0 bases at V and 2 bases at J, with 11 bases between. Many counts were recorded for this clonotype. Its antigen remains unknown. TCRdb re-analysed the 5' RACE reads in MiXCR, keeping a single row per CDR3 protein. The top ten clones hold approximately 6.2% of a sample with about 240,000 distinct CDR3 sequences, 8.6% of them seen once. Sequenced: blood, either unsorted or a sorted T cell fraction (not recorded which). This chain links TRBV4-3 with TRBJ2-7; TRBD1 or TRBD2 may be the D gene (6 bases each). The receptor was derived from a male donor with ankylosing spondylitis or in good health (not recorded which). This CDR3 is CASSQDWRGTYEQYF. The CDR3 DNA sequence: TGCGCCAGCAGCCAAGATTGGAGGGGGACCTACGAGCAGTACTTC.